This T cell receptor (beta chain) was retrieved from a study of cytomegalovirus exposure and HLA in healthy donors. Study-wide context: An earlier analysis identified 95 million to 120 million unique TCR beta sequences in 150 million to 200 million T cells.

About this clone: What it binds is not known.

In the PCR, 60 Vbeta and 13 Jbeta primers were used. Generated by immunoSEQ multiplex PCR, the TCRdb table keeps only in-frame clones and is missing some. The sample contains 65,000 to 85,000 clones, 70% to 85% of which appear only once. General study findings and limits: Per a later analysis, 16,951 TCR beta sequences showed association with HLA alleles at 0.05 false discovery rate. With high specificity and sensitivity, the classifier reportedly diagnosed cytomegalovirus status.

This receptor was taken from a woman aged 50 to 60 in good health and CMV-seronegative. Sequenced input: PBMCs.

CDR3 DNA: TGTGCCAGCAGTTCTAACAGGGTTGGCTACACCTTC. The encoded protein is CASSSNRVGYTF. The chain carries TRBV6-1 and TRBJ1-2, with D maybe TRBD1 (6 bases). CDR1 is MNHNS, CDR2 SASEGT, per germline. V gave up 5 bases and J gave up 7 bases, with 11 bases separating them. The length of the CDR3 is 12 residues.